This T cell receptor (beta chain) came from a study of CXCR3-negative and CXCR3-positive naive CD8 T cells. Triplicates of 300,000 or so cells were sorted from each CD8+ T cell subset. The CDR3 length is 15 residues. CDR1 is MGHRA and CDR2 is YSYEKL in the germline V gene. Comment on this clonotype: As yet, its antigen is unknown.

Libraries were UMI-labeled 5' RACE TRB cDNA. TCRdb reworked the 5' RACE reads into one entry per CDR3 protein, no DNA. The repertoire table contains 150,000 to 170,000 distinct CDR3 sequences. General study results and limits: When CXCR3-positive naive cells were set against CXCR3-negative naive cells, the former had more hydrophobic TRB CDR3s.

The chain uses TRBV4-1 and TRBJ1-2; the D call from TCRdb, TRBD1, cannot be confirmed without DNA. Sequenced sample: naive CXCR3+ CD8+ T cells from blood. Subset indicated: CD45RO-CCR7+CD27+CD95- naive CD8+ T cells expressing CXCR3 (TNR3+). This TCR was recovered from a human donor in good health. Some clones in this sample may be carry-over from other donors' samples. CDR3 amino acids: CASSQPGQGNYGYTF.